The clone carrying this T cell receptor beta chain was picked up many times. The sample is drawn from a study of T-cell reconstitution after alpha-beta-depleted transplantation in children. Per germline, CDR1 LGHNA and CDR2 YSLEER. The CDR3 is 14 amino acids. The ends were cut back, 1 base at V and 4 bases at J, with 10 bases in the middle. The TCRbeta library was prepared with unique molecular identifiers. One entry per CDR3 protein results from TCRdb running MiXCR on the PCR reads. This table has around 530,000 distinct CDR3 sequences, 30% to 35% appearing once. This rearrangement joins TRBV4-3 to TRBJ1-2; a weak D match, TRBD1 (6 bases). This TCR was recovered from a human donor who donated a stem cell graft to a child with aplastic anemia. The sample consisted of PBMCs from the stem cell graft donor, taken from the stem cell graft. The DNA for the CDR3 is TGCGCCAGCAGCCAAGCGGAACAGGGCTATGGCTACACCTTC. Encoded protein: CASSQAEQGYGYTF.